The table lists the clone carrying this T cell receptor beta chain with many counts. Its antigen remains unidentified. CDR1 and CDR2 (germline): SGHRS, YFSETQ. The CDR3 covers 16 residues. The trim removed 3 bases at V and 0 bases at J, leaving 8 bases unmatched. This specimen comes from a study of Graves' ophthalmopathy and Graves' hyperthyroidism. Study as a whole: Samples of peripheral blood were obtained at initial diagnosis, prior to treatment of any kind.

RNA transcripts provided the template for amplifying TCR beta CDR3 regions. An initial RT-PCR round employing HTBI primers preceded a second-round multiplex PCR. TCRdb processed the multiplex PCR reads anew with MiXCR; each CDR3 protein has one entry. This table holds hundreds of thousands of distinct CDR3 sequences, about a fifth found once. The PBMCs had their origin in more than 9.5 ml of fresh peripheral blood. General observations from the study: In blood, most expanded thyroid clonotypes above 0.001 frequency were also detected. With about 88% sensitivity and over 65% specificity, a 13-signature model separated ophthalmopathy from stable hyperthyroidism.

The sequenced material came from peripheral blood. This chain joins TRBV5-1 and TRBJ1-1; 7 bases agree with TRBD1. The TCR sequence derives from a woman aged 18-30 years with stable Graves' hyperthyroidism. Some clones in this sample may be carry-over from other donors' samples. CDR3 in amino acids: CASSSDPGQLNTEAFF. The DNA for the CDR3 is TGCGCCAGCAGCTCGGACCCGGGACAGCTGAACACTGAAGCTTTCTTT.